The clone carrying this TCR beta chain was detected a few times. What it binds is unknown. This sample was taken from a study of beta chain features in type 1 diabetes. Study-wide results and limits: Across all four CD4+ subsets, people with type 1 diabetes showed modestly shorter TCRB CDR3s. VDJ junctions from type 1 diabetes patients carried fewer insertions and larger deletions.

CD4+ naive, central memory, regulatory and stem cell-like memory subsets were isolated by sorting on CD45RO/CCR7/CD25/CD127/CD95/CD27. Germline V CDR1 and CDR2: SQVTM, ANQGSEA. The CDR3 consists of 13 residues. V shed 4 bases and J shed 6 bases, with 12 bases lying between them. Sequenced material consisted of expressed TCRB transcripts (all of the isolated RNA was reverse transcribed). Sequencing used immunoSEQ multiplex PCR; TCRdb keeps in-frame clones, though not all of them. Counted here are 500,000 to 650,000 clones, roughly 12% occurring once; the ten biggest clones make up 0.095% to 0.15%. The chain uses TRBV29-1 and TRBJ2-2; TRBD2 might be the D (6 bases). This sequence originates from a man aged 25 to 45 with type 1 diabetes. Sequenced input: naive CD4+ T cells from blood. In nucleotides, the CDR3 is TGCAGCGTTGCGGCTAGCGTTCCCGGGGAGCTGTTTTTT. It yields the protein CSVAASVPGELFF.